The 5 T cell receptor beta chains presented below share a single source sample, sequenced in a study of CD8 T cells in ankylosing spondylitis listed by TCRdb under 2017. The method was 5' RACE. TCRdb records Illumina HiSeq 2500 as the sequencer. The public reads were quality trimmed at Q25 with fastp and then assembled into clones with MiXCR by TCRdb, keeping productive beta chains. Duplicate CDR3 protein sequences are folded into a single record with the most common DNA and genes. For this sample the table gives roughly 260,000 distinct CDR3 sequences, of which 20% were detected only once. The ten top clones hold around 8% of the sample. Sequenced: blood, either unsorted or a sorted T cell fraction (not recorded which). The receptors were sampled from a male donor with ankylosing spondylitis or in good health (not recorded which).

This chain uses TRBV2 with TRBJ2-7; D might be TRBD1 or TRBD2, each matching 7 bases. With 8 bases removed from V and 4 bases from J, the gap between germline ends came to 24 bases. CDR1 is SNHLY and CDR2 is FYNNEI in the germline V gene. The CDR3 has 16 amino acids. CDR3 protein: CASRFGEGQPFYEQYV. The CDR3 coding sequence is TGTGCCAGCCGATTCGGGGAGGGACAGCCTTTTTACGAGCAGTACGTC.

The V call is TRBV20-1, the J call TRBJ1-5, with 10 nucleotides matching TRBD1. With V trimmed by 6 bases and J by 6 bases, 5 bases remained unmatched. Germline V lookup: CDR1 DFQATT, CDR2 SNEGSKA (reference sequence). The CDR3 spans 13 residues. DNA for the CDR3: TGCAGTGCCCAGACAGGGGGCGGTCAGCCCCAGCATTTT. Residues: CSAQTGGGQPQHF.

This clonotype was seen only a few times. The chain links TRBV29-1 to TRBJ2-5; no definite D call. Trimming removed 4 bases at V and 4 bases at J, with 16 bases between. CDR1 is SQVTM and CDR2 is ANQGSEA in the germline V gene. The length of the CDR3 is 14 residues. The DNA for the CDR3 is TGCAGCGTTGGGTTAGGGTCGATATCAGAGACCCAGTACTTC. Translation gives CSVGLGSISETQYF. Supplemented by reference TRBV29-1 and TRBJ2-5, the full variable domain reads SAVISQKPSRDICQRGTSLTIQCQVDSQVTMMFWYRQQPGQSLTLIATANQGSEATYESGFVIDKFPISRPNLTFSTLTVSNMSPEDSSIYLCSVGLGSISETQYFGPGTRLLVL.

There are many counts of this clonotype. The V gene is TRBV4-2, the J gene TRBJ2-3; D uncertain. The CDR3 is made up of 12 amino acids. CDR1 and CDR2 (germline): LGHNA, YNFKEQ. V lost 2 bases, J lost 1 base, and 1 base lay in between. The CDR3 coding sequence is TGTGCCAGCAGCCAACGCACAGATACGCAGTATTTT. This gives the protein CASSQRTDTQYF.

On this clonotype itself: The junction does not match germline at one end; this may be a read error. The chain has TRBV11-2 and TRBJ2-1; a possible D gene is TRBD1 (5 bases). Per the germline V gene, CDR1 is SGHAT and CDR2 is FQNNGV. The CDR3 runs 14 residues. The CDR3 sequence: CANSLGVGHNEQFF. The CDR3, as DNA: TGTGCCAACAGCTTAGGGGTCGGCCACAATGAGCAGTTCTTC.